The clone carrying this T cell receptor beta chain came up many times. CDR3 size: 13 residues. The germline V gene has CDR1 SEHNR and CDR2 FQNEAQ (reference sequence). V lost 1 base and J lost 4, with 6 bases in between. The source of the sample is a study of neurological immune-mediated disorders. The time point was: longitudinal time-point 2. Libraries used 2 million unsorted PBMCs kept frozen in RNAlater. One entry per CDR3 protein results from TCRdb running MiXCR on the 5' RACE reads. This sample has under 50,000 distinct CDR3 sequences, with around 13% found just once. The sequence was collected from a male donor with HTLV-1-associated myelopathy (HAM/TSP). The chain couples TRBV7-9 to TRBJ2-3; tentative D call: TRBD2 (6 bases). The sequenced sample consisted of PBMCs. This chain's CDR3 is CASSLGGADTQYF. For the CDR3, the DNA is TGTGCCAGCAGCTTAGGCGGGGCAGATACGCAGTATTTT.